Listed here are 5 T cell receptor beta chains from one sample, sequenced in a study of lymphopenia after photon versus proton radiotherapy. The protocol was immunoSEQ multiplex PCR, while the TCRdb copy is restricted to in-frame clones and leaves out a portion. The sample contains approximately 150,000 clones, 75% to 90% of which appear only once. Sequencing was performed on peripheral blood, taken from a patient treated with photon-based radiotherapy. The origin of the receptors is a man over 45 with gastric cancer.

The DNA of the CDR3 is TGTGCCAGCTCACCCCCGGGGGATCCTGGAAATGAGCAGTTCTTC. This gives the protein CASSPPGDPGNEQFF. This chain joins TRBV18 and TRBJ2-1; D may be TRBD2 (6 bases). From germline, CDR1 is KGHSH and CDR2 LQKENI. This CDR3 has 15 amino acids. V gave up 3 bases and J gave up 7 bases, with 16 bases separating them.

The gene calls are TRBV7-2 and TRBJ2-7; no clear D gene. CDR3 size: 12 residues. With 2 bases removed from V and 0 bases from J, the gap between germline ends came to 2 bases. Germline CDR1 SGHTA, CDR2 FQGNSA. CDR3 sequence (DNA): TGTGCCAGCAGCTTACACTCCTACGAGCAGTACTTC. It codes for CASSLHSYEQYF.

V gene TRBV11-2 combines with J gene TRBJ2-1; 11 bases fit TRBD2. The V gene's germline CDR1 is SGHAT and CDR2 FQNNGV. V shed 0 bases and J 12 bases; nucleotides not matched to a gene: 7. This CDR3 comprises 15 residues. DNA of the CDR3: TGTGCCAGCAGCTTAGATGGACTAGCGGGCCAGGGGCAGTTCTTC. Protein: CASSLDGLAGQGQFF. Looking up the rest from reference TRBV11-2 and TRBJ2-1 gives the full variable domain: EAGVAQSPRYKIIEKRQSVAFWCNPISGHATLYWYQQILGQGPKLLIQFQNNGVVDDSQLPKDRFSAERLKGVDSTLKIQPAKLEDSAVYLCASSLDGLAGQGQFFGPGTRLTVL.

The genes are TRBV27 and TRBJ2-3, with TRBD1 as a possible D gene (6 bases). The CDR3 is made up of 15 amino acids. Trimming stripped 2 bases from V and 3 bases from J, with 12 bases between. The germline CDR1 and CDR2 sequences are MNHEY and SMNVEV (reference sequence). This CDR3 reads CASSLIIQGTDTQYF. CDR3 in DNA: TGTGCCAGCAGTTTAATAATACAGGGTACAGATACGCAGTATTTT.

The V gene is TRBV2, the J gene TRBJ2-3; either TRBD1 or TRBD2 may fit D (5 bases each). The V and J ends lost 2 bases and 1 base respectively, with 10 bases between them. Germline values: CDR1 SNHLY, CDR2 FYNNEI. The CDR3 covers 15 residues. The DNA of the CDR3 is TGTGCCAGCAGTGAATGGGGGACCCGCACAGATACGCAGTATTTT. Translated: CASSEWGTRTDTQYF.